This TCR beta chain is from a study of blood T cells in healthy people across ages. V trimming: 0 bases; J trimming: 13 bases; junction bases outside the gene matches: 19. Germline-derived CDR1 and CDR2 are SGHKS and YYEKEE (reference sequence). This CDR3 contains 17 residues. A second PCR of roughly 7 to 11 cycles used a sample-barcoded 5' primer and a J-beta primer mix. TCRdb called the 5' RACE reads again in MiXCR, with one record for every CDR3 protein. The sample holds about 970,000 distinct CDR3 sequences, 51% seen once. Every donor provided approximately 9.2 milliliters of peripheral blood. The receptor was derived from a woman aged 55-70 years in good health. The genes are TRBV5-5 and TRBJ2-4; 7 bases fit TRBD2. Input material: blood. The CDR3 protein is CASSLAGVGGVFYEQYF. CDR3 nucleotide sequence: TGTGCCAGCAGCTTGGCCGGGGTGGGAGGGGTGTTCTACGAACAGTACTTC.